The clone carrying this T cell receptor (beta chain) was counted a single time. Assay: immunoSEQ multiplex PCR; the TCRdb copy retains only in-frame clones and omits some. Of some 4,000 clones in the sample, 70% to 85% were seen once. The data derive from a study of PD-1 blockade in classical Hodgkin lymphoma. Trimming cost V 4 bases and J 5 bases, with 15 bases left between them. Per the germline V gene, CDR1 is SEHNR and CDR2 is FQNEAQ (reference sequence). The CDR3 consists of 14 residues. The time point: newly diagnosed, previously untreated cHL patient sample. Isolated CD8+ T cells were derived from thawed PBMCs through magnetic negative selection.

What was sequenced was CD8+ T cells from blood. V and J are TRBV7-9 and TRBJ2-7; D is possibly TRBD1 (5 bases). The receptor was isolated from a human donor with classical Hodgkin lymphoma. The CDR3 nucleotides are TGTGCCAGCAGCTCCGCGCAGGGCGGCCACGAGCAGTACTTC. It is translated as CASSSAQGGHEQYF.